This T cell receptor (beta chain) was profiled in a study of T cell changes during pregnancy in multiple sclerosis. Some clones are missing from TCRdb's copy, which holds only in-frame ones; the method was immunoSEQ multiplex PCR. Seen here are around 30,000 clones, 85% to 95% observed once, and the top ten hold roughly 0.4%. The CDR3 spans 13 residues. V dropped 0 bases and J dropped 4 bases, with 7 bases sitting between them. In germline, CDR1 is SGHTA, CDR2 FQGTGA. The sequence derives from a female donor with multiple sclerosis, enrolled in a pregnancy study. Here the sequenced sample was CD4+ T cells from peripheral blood mononuclear cells, taken after pregnancy. J is TRBJ2-7 and V is TRBV7-3; D unresolved. The CDR3, as DNA: TGTGCCAGCAGCTTAACCTCGGTTTACGAGCAGTACTTC. The encoded protein is CASSLTSVYEQYF.